This T cell receptor (beta chain) emerged from a study of tumor-infiltrating lymphocytes in primary liver carcinoma. General observations from the study: Reduced overlap was seen in tumor-adjacent and tumor-blood pairs versus tumor region pairs.

Concerning this clonotype itself: Its antigen is as yet unknown. The junction shows a germline mismatch at one end, possibly a read error.

Co-extraction of both nucleic acids (RNA and DNA) used roughly 20-33 mg of unsorted bulk tissue. Treatment of the patients' primary liver carcinoma consisted of surgical resection. Every tumor yielded five separate sampled regions. Germline CDR1 and CDR2: MNHEY and SVGEGT. The CDR3 is 16 amino acids. Constant-region priming of roughly 500 ng total RNA yielded TCR beta cDNA. Libraries of TCR beta came from three nested multiplex PCR rounds with slightly modified ARM-PCR. The first two PCR rounds used TRBV1-TRBV30 forward primers with a C-beta reverse primer, 10 to 11 cycles each. Each CDR3 protein is one row after TCRdb ran MiXCR on the multiplex PCR reads. Here the sample spans roughly 200,000 distinct CDR3 sequences, over 80% being singletons.

Sequencing used tumor tissue from primary liver carcinoma. The source is a man between 40 and 49 years old with primary liver carcinoma and hepatitis B virus infection. The J gene is TRBJ2-1, the V gene TRBV6-2 or TRBV6-3, with 9 bases lining up with TRBD1. The CDR3, as DNA: TGTGTCAGCAGTCTGCCGGGACAGGGCTCCTACAATGAGCAGTTCTTC. It translates to CVSSLPGQGSYNEQFF.